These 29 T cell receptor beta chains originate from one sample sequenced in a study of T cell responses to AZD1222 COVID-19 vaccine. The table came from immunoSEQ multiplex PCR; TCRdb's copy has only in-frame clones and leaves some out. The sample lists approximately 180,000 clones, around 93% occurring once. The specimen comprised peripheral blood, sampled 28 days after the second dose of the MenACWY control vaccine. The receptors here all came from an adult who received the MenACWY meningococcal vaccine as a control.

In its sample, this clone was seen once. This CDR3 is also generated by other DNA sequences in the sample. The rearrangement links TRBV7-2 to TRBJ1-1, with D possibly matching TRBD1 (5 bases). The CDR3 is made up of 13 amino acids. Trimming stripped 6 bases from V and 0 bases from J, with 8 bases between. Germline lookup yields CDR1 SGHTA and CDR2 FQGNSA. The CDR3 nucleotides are TGTGCCAGCAGTAAGGGGTTGAACACTGAAGCTTTCTTT. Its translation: CASSKGLNTEAFF.

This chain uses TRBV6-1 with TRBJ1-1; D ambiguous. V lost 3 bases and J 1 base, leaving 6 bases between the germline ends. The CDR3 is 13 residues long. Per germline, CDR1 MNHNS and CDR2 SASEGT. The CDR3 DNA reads TGTGCCAGCAGTGAGGGTCGGAACACTGAAGCTTTCTTT. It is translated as CASSEGRNTEAFF.

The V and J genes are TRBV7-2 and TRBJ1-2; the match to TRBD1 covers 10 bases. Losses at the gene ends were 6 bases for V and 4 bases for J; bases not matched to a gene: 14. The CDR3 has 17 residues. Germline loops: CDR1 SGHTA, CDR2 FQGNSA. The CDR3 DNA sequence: TGTGCCAGCAGAAACCAGCCCGGGACAGGGGTGGGCTATGGCTACACCTTC. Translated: CASRNQPGTGVGYGYTF.

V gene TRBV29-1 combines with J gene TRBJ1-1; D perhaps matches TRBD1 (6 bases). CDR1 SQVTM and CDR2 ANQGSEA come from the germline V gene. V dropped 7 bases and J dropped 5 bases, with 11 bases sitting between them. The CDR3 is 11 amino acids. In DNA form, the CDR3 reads TGCAGCGCCCTAGGGGGTACTGAAGCTTTCTTT. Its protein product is CSALGGTEAFF.

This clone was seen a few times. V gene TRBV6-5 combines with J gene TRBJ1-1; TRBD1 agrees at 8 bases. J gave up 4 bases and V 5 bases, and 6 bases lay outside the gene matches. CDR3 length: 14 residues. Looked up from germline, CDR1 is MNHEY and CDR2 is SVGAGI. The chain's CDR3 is CASSRQGLFTEAFF. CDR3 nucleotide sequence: TGTGCCAGCAGTAGACAGGGGCTTTTCACTGAAGCTTTCTTT.

The CDR3 coding sequence is TGCAGCGTTGAACCCGGGGGTCCGGCTTTCTTT. Translating it yields CSVEPGGPAFF. The V call is TRBV29-1, the J call TRBJ1-1, with D maybe TRBD1 (5 bases). The CDR3 is made up of 11 amino acids. Germline V gene sequence: CDR1 SQVTM, CDR2 ANQGSEA. V dropped 2 bases and J dropped 11 bases, with 12 bases sitting between them.

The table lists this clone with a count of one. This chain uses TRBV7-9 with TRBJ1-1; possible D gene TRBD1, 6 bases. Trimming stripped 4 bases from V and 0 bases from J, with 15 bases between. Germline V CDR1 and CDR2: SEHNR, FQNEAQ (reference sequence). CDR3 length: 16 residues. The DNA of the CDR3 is TGTGCCAGCAGCTACGACAGGACCCTGGTGAACACTGAAGCTTTCTTT. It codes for CASSYDRTLVNTEAFF.

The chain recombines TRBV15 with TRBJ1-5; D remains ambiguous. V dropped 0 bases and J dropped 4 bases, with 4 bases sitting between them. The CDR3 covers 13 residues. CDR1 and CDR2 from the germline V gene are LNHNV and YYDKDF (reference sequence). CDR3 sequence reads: CATSRDNNQPQHF. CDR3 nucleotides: TGTGCCACCAGCAGAGATAATAATCAGCCCCAGCATTTT.

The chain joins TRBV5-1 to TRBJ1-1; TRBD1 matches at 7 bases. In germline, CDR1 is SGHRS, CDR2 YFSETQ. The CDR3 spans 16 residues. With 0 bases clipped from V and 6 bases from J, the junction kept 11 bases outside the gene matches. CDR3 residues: CASSLAYNRGGAEAFF. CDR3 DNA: TGCGCCAGCAGCTTGGCCTATAACAGGGGAGGGGCTGAAGCTTTCTTT. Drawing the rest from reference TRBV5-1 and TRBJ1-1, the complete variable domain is KAGVTQTPRYLIKTRGQQVTLSCSPISGHRSVSWYQQTPGQGLQFLFEYFSETQRNKGNFPGRFSGRQFSNSRSEMNVSTLELGDSALYLCASSLAYNRGGAEAFFGQGTRLTVV.

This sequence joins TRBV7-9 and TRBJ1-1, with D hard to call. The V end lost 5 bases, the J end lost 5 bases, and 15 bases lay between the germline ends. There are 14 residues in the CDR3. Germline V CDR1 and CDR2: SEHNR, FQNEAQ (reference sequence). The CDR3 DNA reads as TGTGCCAGCAGCGTCCAAATGCTTCGGACTGAAGCTTTCTTT. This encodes CASSVQMLRTEAFF.

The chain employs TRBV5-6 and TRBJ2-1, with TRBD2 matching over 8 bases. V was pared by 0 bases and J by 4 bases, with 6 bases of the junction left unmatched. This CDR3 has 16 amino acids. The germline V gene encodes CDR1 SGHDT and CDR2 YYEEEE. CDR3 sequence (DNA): TGTGCCAGCAGCTTGGCTGGTCCGGGGGGGTACAATGAGCAGTTCTTC. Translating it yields CASSLAGPGGYNEQFF. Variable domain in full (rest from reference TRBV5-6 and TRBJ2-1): DAGVTQSPTHLIKTRGQQVTLRCSPKSGHDTVSWYQQALGQGPQFIFQYYEEEERQRGNFPDRFSGHQFPNYSSELNVNALLLGDSALYLCASSLAGPGGYNEQFFGPGTRLTVL.

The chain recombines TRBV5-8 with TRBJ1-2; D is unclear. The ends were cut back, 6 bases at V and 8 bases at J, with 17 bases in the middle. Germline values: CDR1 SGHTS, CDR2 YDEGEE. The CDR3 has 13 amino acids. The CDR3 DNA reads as TGTGCCAGCAACTACGACCCCACAACGGGCTACACCTTC. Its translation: CASNYDPTTGYTF.

The CDR3 region is CASSLDSYQPQHF. CDR3 nucleotides: TGTGCCAGCAGTTTGGACAGTTATCAGCCCCAGCATTTT. This rearrangement joins TRBV12-3 or TRBV12-4 to TRBJ1-5; the D gene is possibly TRBD1 (6 bases). The CDR3 consists of 13 residues. Trimming took 3 bases from V and 5 from J, leaving 8 bases between them.

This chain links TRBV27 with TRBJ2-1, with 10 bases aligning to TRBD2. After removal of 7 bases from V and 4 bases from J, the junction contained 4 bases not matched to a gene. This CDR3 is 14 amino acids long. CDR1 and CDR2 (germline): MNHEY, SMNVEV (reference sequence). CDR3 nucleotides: TGTGCCAGCAAACTAGCGGGGTCTTACAATGAGCAGTTCTTC. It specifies CASKLAGSYNEQFF.

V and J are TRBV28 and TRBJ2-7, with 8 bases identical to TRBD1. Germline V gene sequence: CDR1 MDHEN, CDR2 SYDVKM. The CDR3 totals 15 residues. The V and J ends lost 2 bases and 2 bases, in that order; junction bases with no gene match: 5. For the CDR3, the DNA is TGTGCCAGCAGTTTAGTCGGACAGGGAGCCTACGAGCAGTACTTC. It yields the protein CASSLVGQGAYEQYF.

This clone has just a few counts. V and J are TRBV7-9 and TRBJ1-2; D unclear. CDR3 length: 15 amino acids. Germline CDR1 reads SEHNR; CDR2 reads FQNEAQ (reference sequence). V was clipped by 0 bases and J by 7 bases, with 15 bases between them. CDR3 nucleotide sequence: TGTGCCAGCAGCTTAGCGTCTCCCGAGTTGGCTGGCTACACCTTC. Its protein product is CASSLASPELAGYTF.

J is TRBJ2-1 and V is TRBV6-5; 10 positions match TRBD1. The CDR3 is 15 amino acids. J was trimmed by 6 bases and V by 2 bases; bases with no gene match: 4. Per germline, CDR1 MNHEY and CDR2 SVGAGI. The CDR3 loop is CASSYGGTGANEQFF. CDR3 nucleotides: TGTGCCAGCAGTTACGGGGGGACAGGGGCCAATGAGCAGTTCTTC.

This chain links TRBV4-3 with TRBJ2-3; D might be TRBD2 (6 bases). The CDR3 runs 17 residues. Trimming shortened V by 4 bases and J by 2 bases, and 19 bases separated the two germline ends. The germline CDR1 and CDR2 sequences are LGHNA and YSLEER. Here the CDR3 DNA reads TGCGCCAGCAGCCCTGACAGACTAGTTGGGCTCACAGATACGCAGTATTTT. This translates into CASSPDRLVGLTDTQYF.

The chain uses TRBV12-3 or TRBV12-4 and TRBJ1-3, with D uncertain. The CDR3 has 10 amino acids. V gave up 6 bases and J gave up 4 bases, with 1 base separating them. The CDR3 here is CASRGNTIYF. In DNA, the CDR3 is TGTGCCAGCAGGGGAAACACCATATATTTT.

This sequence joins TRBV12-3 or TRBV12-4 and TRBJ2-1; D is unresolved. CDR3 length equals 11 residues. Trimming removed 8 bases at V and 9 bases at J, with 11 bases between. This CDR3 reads CASSWVGEQFF. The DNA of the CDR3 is TGTGCCAGCTCTTGGGTTGGTGAGCAGTTCTTC.

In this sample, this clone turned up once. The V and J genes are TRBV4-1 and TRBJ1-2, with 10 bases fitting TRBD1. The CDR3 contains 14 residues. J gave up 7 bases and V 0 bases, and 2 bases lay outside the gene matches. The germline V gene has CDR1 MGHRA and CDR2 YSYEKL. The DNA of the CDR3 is TGCGCCAGCAGCCAAGAAGACAGGGGGCTTGGCTACACCTTC. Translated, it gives CASSQEDRGLGYTF.

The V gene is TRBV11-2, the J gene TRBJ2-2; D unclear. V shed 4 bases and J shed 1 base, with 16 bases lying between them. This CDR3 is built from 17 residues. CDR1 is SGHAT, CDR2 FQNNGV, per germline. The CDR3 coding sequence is TGTGCCAGCAGCTCCCCCTTCGCCATCCAGAACACCGGGGAGCTGTTTTTT. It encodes CASSSPFAIQNTGELFF.

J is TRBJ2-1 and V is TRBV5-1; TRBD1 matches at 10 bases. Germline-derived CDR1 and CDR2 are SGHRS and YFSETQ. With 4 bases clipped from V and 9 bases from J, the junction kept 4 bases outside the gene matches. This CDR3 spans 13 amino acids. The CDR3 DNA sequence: TGCGCCAGCAGCCCGACAGGGGGCTTTGAGCAGTTCTTC. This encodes CASSPTGGFEQFF.

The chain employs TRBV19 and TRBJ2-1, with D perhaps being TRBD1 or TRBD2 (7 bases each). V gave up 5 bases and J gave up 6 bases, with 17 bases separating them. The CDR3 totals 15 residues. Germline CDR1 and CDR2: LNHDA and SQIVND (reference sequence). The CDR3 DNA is TGTGCCAGTAGTGGCCAGGGGGGGATCGGCAATGAGCAGTTCTTC. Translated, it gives CASSGQGGIGNEQFF.

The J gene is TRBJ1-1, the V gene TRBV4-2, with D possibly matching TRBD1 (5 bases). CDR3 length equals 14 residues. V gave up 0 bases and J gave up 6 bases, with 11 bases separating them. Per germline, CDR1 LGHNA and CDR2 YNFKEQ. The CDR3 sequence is CASSQDGGVPEAFF. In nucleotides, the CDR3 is TGTGCCAGCAGCCAAGACGGGGGGGTGCCTGAAGCTTTCTTT.

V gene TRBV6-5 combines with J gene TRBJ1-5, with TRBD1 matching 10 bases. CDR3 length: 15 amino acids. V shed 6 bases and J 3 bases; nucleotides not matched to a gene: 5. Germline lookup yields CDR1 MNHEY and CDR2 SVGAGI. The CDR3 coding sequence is TGTGCCAGCAGAACCGGGACAGGGGTCAATCAGCCCCAGCATTTT. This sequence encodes CASRTGTGVNQPQHF.

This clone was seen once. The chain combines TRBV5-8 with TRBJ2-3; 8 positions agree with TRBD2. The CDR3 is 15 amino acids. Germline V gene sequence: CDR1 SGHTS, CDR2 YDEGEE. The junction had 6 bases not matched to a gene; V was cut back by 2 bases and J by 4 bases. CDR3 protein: CASSFRLALSDTQYF. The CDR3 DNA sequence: TGTGCCAGCAGCTTCCGACTAGCGCTCTCAGATACGCAGTATTTT. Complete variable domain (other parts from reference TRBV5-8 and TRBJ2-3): EAGVTQSPTHLIKTRGQQATLRCSPISGHTSVYWYQQALGLGLQFLLWYDEGEERNRGNFPPRFSGRQFPNYSSELNVNALELEDSALYLCASSFRLALSDTQYFGPGTRLTVL.

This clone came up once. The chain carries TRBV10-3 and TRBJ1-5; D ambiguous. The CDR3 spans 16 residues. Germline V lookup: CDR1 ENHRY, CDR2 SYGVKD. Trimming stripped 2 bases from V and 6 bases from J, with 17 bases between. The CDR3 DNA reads TGTGCCATCAGTGAGCCGGGGTTGGCGGGTGGTCAGCCCCAGCATTTT. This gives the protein CAISEPGLAGGQPQHF.

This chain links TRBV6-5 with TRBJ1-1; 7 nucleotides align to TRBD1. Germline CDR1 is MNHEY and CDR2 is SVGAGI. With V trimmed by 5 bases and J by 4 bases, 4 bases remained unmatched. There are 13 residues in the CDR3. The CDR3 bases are TGTGCCAGCAGTAGAGACAGGGCCACTGAAGCTTTCTTT. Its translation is CASSRDRATEAFF.